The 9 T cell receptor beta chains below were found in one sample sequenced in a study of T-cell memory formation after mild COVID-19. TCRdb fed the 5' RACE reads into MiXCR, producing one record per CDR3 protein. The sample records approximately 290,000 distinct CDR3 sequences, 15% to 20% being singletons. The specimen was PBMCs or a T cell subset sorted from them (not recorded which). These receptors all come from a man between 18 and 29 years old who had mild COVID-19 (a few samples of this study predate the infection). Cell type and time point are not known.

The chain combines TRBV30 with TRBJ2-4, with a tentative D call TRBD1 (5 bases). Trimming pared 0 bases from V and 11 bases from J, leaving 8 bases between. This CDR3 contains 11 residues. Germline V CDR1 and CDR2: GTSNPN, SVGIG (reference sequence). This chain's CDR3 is CAWSVGQVQYF. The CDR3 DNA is TGTGCCTGGAGTGTCGGACAAGTTCAGTACTTC.

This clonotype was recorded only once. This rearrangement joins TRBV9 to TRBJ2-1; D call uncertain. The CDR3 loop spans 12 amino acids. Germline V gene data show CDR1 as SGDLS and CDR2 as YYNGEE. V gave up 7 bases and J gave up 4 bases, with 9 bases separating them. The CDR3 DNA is TGTGCCAGCCAGGACGGTTACAATGAGCAGTTCTTC. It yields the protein CASQDGYNEQFF.

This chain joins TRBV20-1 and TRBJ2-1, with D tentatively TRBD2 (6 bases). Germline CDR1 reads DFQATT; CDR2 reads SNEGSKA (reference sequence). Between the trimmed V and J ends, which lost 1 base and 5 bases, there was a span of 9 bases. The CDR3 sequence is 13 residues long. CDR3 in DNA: TGCAGTGCTAGAGTGGGACTTGACAATGAGCAGTTCTTC. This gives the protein CSARVGLDNEQFF.

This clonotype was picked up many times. The CDR3 protein is CSARGTPGNSPLHF. CDR3 DNA sequence: TGCAGTGCTCGAGGGACCCCCGGGAATTCACCCCTCCACTTT. The genes are TRBV20-1 and TRBJ1-6; maybe TRBD1 (5 bases). The CDR3 has 14 residues. CDR1 is DFQATT and CDR2 is SNEGSKA in the germline V gene (reference sequence). V lost 5 bases, J lost 7 bases, and 15 bases lay in between.

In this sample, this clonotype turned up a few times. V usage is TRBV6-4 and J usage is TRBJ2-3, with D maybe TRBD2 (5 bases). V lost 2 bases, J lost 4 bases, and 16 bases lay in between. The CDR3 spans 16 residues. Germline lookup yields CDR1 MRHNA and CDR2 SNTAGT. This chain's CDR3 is CASSDNVASMADTQYF. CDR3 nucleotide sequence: TGTGCCAGCAGTGACAACGTTGCTAGCATGGCAGATACGCAGTATTTT.

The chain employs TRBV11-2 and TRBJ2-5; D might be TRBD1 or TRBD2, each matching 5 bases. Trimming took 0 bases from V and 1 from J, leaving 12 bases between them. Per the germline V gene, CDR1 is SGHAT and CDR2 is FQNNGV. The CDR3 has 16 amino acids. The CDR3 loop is CASSLDRGSVQETQYF. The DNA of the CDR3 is TGTGCCAGCAGCTTAGATCGGGGCAGTGTCCAAGAGACCCAGTACTTC.

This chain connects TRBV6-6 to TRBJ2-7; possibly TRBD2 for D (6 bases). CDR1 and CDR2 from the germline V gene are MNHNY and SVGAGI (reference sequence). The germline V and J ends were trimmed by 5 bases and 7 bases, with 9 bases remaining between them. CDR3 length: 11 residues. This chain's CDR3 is CASSPGLEQYV. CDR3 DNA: TGTGCCAGCAGTCCCGGACTAGAGCAGTACGTC.

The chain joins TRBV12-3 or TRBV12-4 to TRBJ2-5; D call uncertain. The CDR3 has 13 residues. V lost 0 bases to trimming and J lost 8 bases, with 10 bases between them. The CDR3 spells CASSLAEHLTQYF. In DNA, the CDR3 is TGTGCCAGCAGTTTAGCCGAACACCTAACCCAGTACTTC.

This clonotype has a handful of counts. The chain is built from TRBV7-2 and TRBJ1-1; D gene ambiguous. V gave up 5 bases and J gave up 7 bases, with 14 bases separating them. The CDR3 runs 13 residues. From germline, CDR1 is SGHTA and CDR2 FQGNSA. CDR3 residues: CASSAEGSREAFF. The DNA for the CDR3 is TGTGCCAGCAGCGCGGAGGGCTCTCGTGAAGCTTTCTTT.